A selection of T cell receptor beta chains follows, all from one sample in a study of early T cells in non-severe SARS-CoV-2 infection. TCRdb reanalysed the 5' RACE reads using MiXCR and keeps one entry per CDR3 protein. The sample shows under 40,000 distinct CDR3 sequences, 5.8% of them seen only once. Sequenced: whole blood. Every receptor here comes from an adult who was a healthcare worker with PCR-confirmed SARS-CoV-2 infection or an uninfected control (not recorded which). The CDR3 runs from the conserved cysteine through the conserved F or W. A D gene is named only where the DNA matches it firmly. Size values are once, few and many counts, or a class for expanded clones, and some rows have none.

d_gene,v_gene,j_gene,abundance,CDR3nt,CDR3aa
TRBD2,TRBV4-1,TRBJ2-3,.,TGCGCCAGCAGCCAATTGGGTAGCGGGGGCACAGATACGCAGTATTTT,CASSQLGSGGTDTQYF
.,TRBV14,TRBJ1-2,.,TGTGCCAGCAGCCCGGGACCGAACTATGGCTACACCTTC,CASSPGPNYGYTF
.,TRBV14,TRBJ1-1,many,TGTGCCAGCAGCCAAGGAGGGTTAGCGAACACTGAAGCTTTCTTT,CASSQGGLANTEAFF
.,TRBV6-6,TRBJ1-2,many,TGTGCCAGCAGTTCTAATTTAGGCTATGGCTACACCTTC,CASSSNLGYGYTF
TRBD1,TRBV20-1,TRBJ2-1,many,TGCAGTGCTAGAGTCATGGGGACAGGGGCCGGTAGAGCTCAGTTCTTC,CSARVMGTGAGRAQFF
.,TRBV29-1,TRBJ2-1,many,TGCAGCGTTGATACTGGGAGGTCGGATGAGCAGTTCTTC,CSVDTGRSDEQFF
TRBD1,TRBV19,TRBJ1-6,many,TGTGCCATCGCTGACAGGGAGCAGAATTCACCCCTCCACTTT,CAIADREQNSPLHF
.,TRBV20-1,TRBJ2-7,many,TGCAGTGCTAGAGATAGGAAGAGGGTAAACGAGCAGTACTTC,CSARDRKRVNEQYF
TRBD1,TRBV20-1,TRBJ2-2,many,TGCAGTGCTGTCGACAGGGCGAACACCGGGGAGCTGTTTTTT,CSAVDRANTGELFF
TRBD2,TRBV6-2/TRBV6-3,TRBJ2-1,many,TGTGCCAGCAGTTCGGGGGGGGCCGGGAACAATGAGCAGTTCTTC,CASSSGGAGNNEQFF
TRBD2,TRBV12-3/TRBV12-4,TRBJ2-2,many,TGTGCCAGCAGCCCCGGGACTAGCGTTGGGGAGCTGTTTTTT,CASSPGTSVGELFF
.,TRBV12-3/TRBV12-4,TRBJ1-5,many,TGTGCCAGCAGTTTTGGACAGCCCCAGCATTTT,CASSFGQPQHF
TRBD1,TRBV2,TRBJ1-2,many,TGTGCCAGCAGCGAGACAGGGGGCGATGGCTACACCTTC,CASSETGGDGYTF
.,TRBV29-1,TRBJ2-5,many,TGCAGCGTTGACCTGGGGTACTTC,CSVDLGYF
TRBD1,TRBV6-5,TRBJ1-2,many,TGTGCCAGCAGGGATGGACAGGGGTTCTACTATGGCTACACCTTC,CASRDGQGFYYGYTF
TRBD1,TRBV12-3/TRBV12-4,TRBJ1-3,medium-sized,TGTGCCAGCAGTTACAGGGGGCTAGGAAACACCATATATTTT,CASSYRGLGNTIYF
.,TRBV21-1,TRBJ2-1,many,TGTGCCAGCAGCAAATCCGGAGACCGCGACAATGAGCAGTTCTTC,CASSKSGDRDNEQFF
.,TRBV18,TRBJ1-1,many,TGTGCCAGCTCACCCCCAGGGACCTTTATGAACACTGAAGCTTTCTTT,CASSPPGTFMNTEAFF
.,TRBV30,TRBJ2-1,many,TGTGCCTGGAGTGTCCGGGGGCCCTACAATGAGCAGTTCTTC,CAWSVRGPYNEQFF
.,TRBV27,TRBJ2-3,many,TGTGCCAGCAGTTTATTTTGGGCCGCCCTCTTAACCACAGATACGCAGTATTTT,CASSLFWAALLTTDTQYF
.,TRBV15,TRBJ2-7,few,TGTGCCACCAGCAGAGATCTGGGGGCAGGCGAGCAGTACTTC,CATSRDLGAGEQYF
.,TRBV7-2,TRBJ2-3,many,TGTGCCAGCGCTCCTACCCCCGGGGCGCAGTATTTT,CASAPTPGAQYF
.,TRBV12-5,TRBJ2-7,many,TGTGCTAGTGGTTTGGGGGGACGAGCCCCCGAGCAGTACTTC,CASGLGGRAPEQYF
.,TRBV5-4,TRBJ1-1,many,TGTGCCAGCAGCTTGGCCGGCAGCACTGAAGCTTTCTTT,CASSLAGSTEAFF
.,TRBV27,TRBJ2-7,many,TGTGCCAGCAGTTTAACGGGGGGCACCTACGAGCAGTACTTC,CASSLTGGTYEQYF
.,TRBV29-1,TRBJ2-7,.,TGCAGCGCTCAGGGGGGTGGATACGAGCAGTACTTC,CSAQGGGYEQYF
.,TRBV12-3/TRBV12-4,TRBJ2-3,many,TGTGCCAGCAGGGCTAACTCCGATACGCAGTATTTT,CASRANSDTQYF
TRBD1,TRBV29-1,TRBJ1-5,many,TGCAGCGTTGAGGGGACAGGGAATCAGCCCCAGCATTTT,CSVEGTGNQPQHF
TRBD1,TRBV7-2,TRBJ1-1,.,TGTGTCAGCACCCCGACAGGGCGGACTGAAGCTTTCTTT,CVSTPTGRTEAFF
.,TRBV10-1,TRBJ2-3,few,TGCGCCAGCAGTGGTACAACTCCAGGGGCAGATACGCAGTATTTT,CASSGTTPGADTQYF
.,TRBV20-1,TRBJ2-3,many,TGCAGTGCTAGAGATTATTGGAGCGGGAGCACAGATACGCAGTATTTT,CSARDYWSGSTDTQYF
TRBD1,TRBV29-1,TRBJ1-2,many,TGCAGCGCATGGGGACAGAGCTCGAATGGCTACACCTTC,CSAWGQSSNGYTF
.,TRBV20-1,TRBJ2-3,few,TGCAGTCCAGATTCAATTCACGGAGGGAGGTGGACGCAGTATTTT,CSPDSIHGGRWTQYF
.,TRBV5-1,TRBJ1-2,many,TGCGCCAGCAGCTTGACAGAAGGTGGTTATGGCTACACCTTC,CASSLTEGGYGYTF
.,TRBV29-1,TRBJ2-3,many,TGCAGCGGGGGACGGGTTATGCCAGGGGATACGCAGTATTTT,CSGGRVMPGDTQYF
TRBD2,TRBV7-2,TRBJ2-1,many,TGTGCCAGCAGCTCTCTCTTCGGGGGGGAGCAGTTCTTC,CASSSLFGGEQFF
.,TRBV7-9,TRBJ1-5,many,TGTGCCAGCAGCTTAGCCCAAGGGGGACCCCAGCATTTT,CASSLAQGGPQHF
.,TRBV6-1,TRBJ1-5,many,TGTGCCAGCAGTGAGGGGAGGGCGCGGCAGCCCCAGCATTTT,CASSEGRARQPQHF
TRBD2,TRBV9,TRBJ2-1,many,TGTGCCAGCAGCGTAGAGGGGAGGGGCTCCTACAATGAGCAGTTCTTC,CASSVEGRGSYNEQFF
TRBD2,TRBV28,TRBJ2-1,.,TGTGCCAGCAGAGAGCCGGGACTAGTCCGCAATGAGCAGTTCTTC,CASREPGLVRNEQFF
TRBD2,TRBV12-3/TRBV12-4,TRBJ2-5,many,TGTGCCAGCACCCCGGGGGGGGAGACCCAGTACTTC,CASTPGGETQYF
TRBD2,TRBV7-2,TRBJ2-2,many,TGTGCCAGCAGGCCAGTGGGGACTAGCGGGGAAGGGCTGTTTTTT,CASRPVGTSGEGLFF
.,TRBV12-3/TRBV12-4,TRBJ1-6,many,TGTGCCAGCAGTCCACAGGGTTATAATTCACCCCTCCACTTT,CASSPQGYNSPLHF
.,TRBV12-5,TRBJ2-1,.,TGTGCTAGTGGTTTGGCAGTCCAGGTCCGCAATGAGCAGTTCTTC,CASGLAVQVRNEQFF
.,TRBV10-3,TRBJ1-2,many,TGTGCCATCAGTGACTTGGGTGGCTACACCTTC,CAISDLGGYTF
.,TRBV28,TRBJ1-1,many,TGTGCCAGCAGTTCGCGCAGGGAATACATGAACACTGAAGCTTTCTTT,CASSSRREYMNTEAFF